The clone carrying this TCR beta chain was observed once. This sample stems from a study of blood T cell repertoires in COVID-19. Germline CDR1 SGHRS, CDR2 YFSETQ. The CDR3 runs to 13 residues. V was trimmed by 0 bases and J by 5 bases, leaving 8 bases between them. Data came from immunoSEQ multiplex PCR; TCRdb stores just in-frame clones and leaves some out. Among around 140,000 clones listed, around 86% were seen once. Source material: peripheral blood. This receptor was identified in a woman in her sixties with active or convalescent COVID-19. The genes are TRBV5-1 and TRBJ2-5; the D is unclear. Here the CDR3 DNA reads TGCGCCAGCAGCTTGGGAGGCGGCGAGACCCAGTACTTC. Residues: CASSLGGGETQYF.